These 6 T cell receptor beta chains originate from one sample sequenced in a study of shared clonotypes between healthy human individuals. Assay used: immunoSEQ multiplex PCR; TCRdb lists only in-frame clones, some missing. The sample carries over a million clones, 75% to 85% recorded once. The sequenced material came from memory CD4+ T cells from PBMCs. Subset indicated: CD45RA-negative fraction. The receptors were gathered from a man between 18 and 29 years old in good health. Some clones in this sample may be carry-over from other donors' samples.

The chain combines TRBV6-5 with TRBJ2-7; maybe TRBD1 (6 bases). CDR1 and CDR2 from the germline V gene are MNHEY and SVGAGI. The CDR3 sequence is 13 residues long. The germline V and J ends were trimmed by 6 bases and 5 bases, with 14 bases remaining between them. The CDR3 protein is CASSLRGSHEQYF. CDR3 nucleotide sequence: TGTGCCAGCAGCCTCAGGGGTAGTCACGAGCAGTACTTC.

This clone was seen a single time. This may be a read error, as it is one base from a much larger clone. This sequence joins TRBV7-6 and TRBJ2-2; unclear D gene. The V end was cut by 6 bases, the J end by 5 bases, with 7 bases between. Germline CDR1 is SGHVS and CDR2 is FNYEAQ. The CDR3 loop spans 12 amino acids. In DNA, the CDR3 is TGTGCCAGCAGTCTAGGAACCGGGGAGCTGTTTTTT. Its translation: CASSLGTGELFF.

The chain carries TRBV5-4 and TRBJ2-3, with TRBD2 identical over 7 bases. The V segment lost 2 bases and the J segment 2 bases; nucleotides outside the gene matches: 8. The CDR3 runs to 16 residues. Germline-derived CDR1 and CDR2 are SGHNT and YYREEE (reference sequence). CDR3 sequence: CASSFLASGPTDTQYF. The CDR3 nucleotides are TGTGCCAGCAGCTTTCTCGCTAGCGGTCCCACAGATACGCAGTATTTT.

The V and J genes are TRBV28 and TRBJ1-2, with 10 positions matching TRBD1. The V and J ends lost 4 bases and 11 bases, in that order; junction bases with no gene match: 10. This CDR3 spans 14 amino acids. Germline V gene lookup returns CDR1 MDHEN and CDR2 SYDVKM. The CDR3 loop reads CASSSTGGAGGYTF. CDR3 in DNA: TGTGCCAGCAGTTCGACAGGGGGCGCGGGTGGGTACACCTTC.

Comment on this clone: Since a far larger clone is one base different, this is likely a read error. The chain uses TRBV6-6 and TRBJ1-1; possibly TRBD1 for D (5 bases). The CDR3 has 14 amino acids. From germline, CDR1 is MNHNY and CDR2 SVGAGI (reference sequence). V was shortened by 5 bases and J by 3 bases, with 13 bases between the two germline ends. CDR3 residues: CASSRDSPYTEAFF. Here the CDR3 DNA reads TGTGCCAGCAGTCGTGACAGCCCGTACACTGAAGCTTTCTTT.

This clone was observed a handful of times. The rearrangement joins TRBV7-2 to TRBJ1-4; the D gene is possibly TRBD1 (6 bases). The CDR3 is 15 amino acids. Trimming pared 10 bases from V and 1 base from J, leaving 16 bases between. CDR1 SGHTA and CDR2 FQGNSA come from the germline V gene. CDR3 sequence: CATAIGGVTNEKLFF. The DNA of the CDR3 is TGTGCCACCGCCATAGGGGGGGTAACTAATGAAAAACTGTTTTTT. Full variable domain (missing parts from reference TRBV7-2 and TRBJ1-4): GAGVSQSPSNKVTEKGKDVELRCDPISGHTALYWYRQSLGQGLEFLIYFQGNSAPDKSGLPSDRFSAERTGGSVSTLTIQRTQQEDSAVYLCATAIGGVTNEKLFFGSGTQLSVL.